These T cell receptor beta chains were read from a single sample in a study of T cells in Graves' hyperthyroidism and ophthalmopathy. MiXCR was run by TCRdb on the multiplex PCR reads, yielding one entry per CDR3 protein. The repertoire has a few hundred thousand distinct CDR3 sequences, approximately 15% of them found once; the top ten carry roughly 4.8%. Sequencing input: blood. Receptors were obtained from a woman aged 18-29 years with Graves' hyperthyroidism. The CDR3 runs from the conserved cysteine through the conserved F or W. D genes are given only for firm matches. Size values are once, few and many counts, or a class for expanded clones, and some rows have none.

abundance,j_gene,v_gene,d_gene,CDR3nt,CDR3aa
.,TRBJ1-1,TRBV20-1,.,TGCAGTGCCCCCTACTTGAACACTGAAGCTTTCTTT,CSAPYLNTEAFF
many,TRBJ1-1,TRBV3-1,.,TGTGCCAGCAGCCAAGAGGGGAGAGGTATGAACACTGAAGCTTTCTTT,CASSQEGRGMNTEAFF
many,TRBJ2-7,TRBV9,TRBD2,TGTGCCAGCAGCGCGACTAGCGGGAGCTACGAGCAGTACTTC,CASSATSGSYEQYF
.,TRBJ2-2,TRBV18,.,TGTGCCAGCTCAAGCGGACTCACCCTTTTTAACACCGGGGAGCTGTTTTTT,CASSSGLTLFNTGELFF
few,TRBJ2-1,TRBV7-2,.,TGTGCCAGCAGCTTAGTCCCAGACGACTCCTACAATGAGCAGTTCTTC,CASSLVPDDSYNEQFF
.,TRBJ2-3,TRBV7-3,.,TGTGCCAGCAGCTCCCTAGGGGAGGGGGCAGATACGCAGTATTTT,CASSSLGEGADTQYF
.,TRBJ1-2,TRBV9,.,TGTGCCAGCAGCGTAGACAAGGGGATGTCTCACTATGGCTACACCTTC,CASSVDKGMSHYGYTF
many,TRBJ1-2,TRBV12-3/TRBV12-4,TRBD1,TGTGCCAGCAGTTTCTTTTGGATGAGATCCGGGACAGGGGAATATGGCTACACCTTC,CASSFFWMRSGTGEYGYTF
many,TRBJ1-1,TRBV27,.,TGTGCCAGCAGTTTTCACGGGGAGAACACTGAAGCTTTCTTT,CASSFHGENTEAFF
.,TRBJ1-1,TRBV18,.,TGTGCCAGCTCACCCTCACGAGAGACTGAAGCTTTCTTT,CASSPSRETEAFF
few,TRBJ2-7,TRBV5-1,TRBD1,TGCGCCAGCAGCTTGGCCCCAGGGGGCGGTGCCTACGAGCAGTACTTC,CASSLAPGGGAYEQYF
few,TRBJ1-5,TRBV7-2,.,TGTGCCAGCAGCTTAGCGGGGAGGGCTAGCAATCAGCCCCAGCATTTT,CASSLAGRASNQPQHF
.,TRBJ2-5,TRBV29-1,.,TGCAGCGTTGTTCACCCCTTGGGAACTCAAGAGACCCAGTACTTC,CSVVHPLGTQETQYF
many,TRBJ2-2,TRBV11-3,.,TGTGCCAGCAGCTTAGAGGTCGGTCCGAACACCGGGGAGCTGTTTTTT,CASSLEVGPNTGELFF
many,TRBJ2-7,TRBV20-1,TRBD2,TGCAGTGCTAGTGGGGCTAGCGGGAGGTCCTCCTACGAGCAGTACTTC,CSASGASGRSSYEQYF
many,TRBJ2-3,TRBV3-1,.,TGTGCCAGCAGCTACGAAGGGTCCGACACAGATACGCAGTATTTT,CASSYEGSDTDTQYF
many,TRBJ2-7,TRBV10-3,TRBD1,TGTGCCACTAAATCCTGGGACAGGGTCCACGAGCAGTACTTC,CATKSWDRVHEQYF
many,TRBJ2-2,TRBV18,.,TGTGCCAGCTCACCCGCGAGCACCGGGGAGCTGTTTTTT,CASSPASTGELFF
.,TRBJ2-3,TRBV20-1,TRBD2,TGCAGTGCTATTCGGCGGGAGGGGGGCACAGATACGCAGTATTTT,CSAIRREGGTDTQYF
.,TRBJ2-1,TRBV6-2/TRBV6-3,.,TGTGCCAGCAGTTCTCTAAGCGGACCCTACAATGAGCAGTTCTTC,CASSSLSGPYNEQFF
.,TRBJ2-2,TRBV15,.,TGTGCCACCAGCAGGAGGGGTTCGGGGCCCGGGGAGCTGTTTTTT,CATSRRGSGPGELFF
.,TRBJ2-5,TRBV10-3,.,TGTGCCATCAGTGAGTCGGGCGTACAAGAGACCCAGTACTTC,CAISESGVQETQYF
many,TRBJ2-1,TRBV5-1,TRBD1,TGCGCCAGCAGCTGGACAGGGGACCTCTACAATGAGCAGTTCTTC,CASSWTGDLYNEQFF
many,TRBJ2-1,TRBV11-2,TRBD2,TGTGCCAGCAGCTTAGAACCTAGCGGGAGTGGTGAGCAGTTCTTC,CASSLEPSGSGEQFF
many,TRBJ2-7,TRBV7-2,TRBD1,TGTGCCAGCAGCGGGGGACAGGGGTCTTTATACGAGCAGTACTTC,CASSGGQGSLYEQYF
.,TRBJ1-1,TRBV29-1,.,TGCAGCGTTGTAAGGGGTATCGGCGCTGAAGCTTTCTTT,CSVVRGIGAEAFF
.,TRBJ2-7,TRBV12-3/TRBV12-4,TRBD2,TGTGCCAGCAGTAATGGACTAGCGGGAGCCGAGCAGTACTTC,CASSNGLAGAEQYF
many,TRBJ1-2,TRBV7-2,.,TGTGCCAGCAGCTTAGAGCTTTCCACAGGGTCGAACTATGGCTACACCTTC,CASSLELSTGSNYGYTF
many,TRBJ1-1,TRBV14,.,TGTGCCAGCAGCCAAGACGTTGGGTGGGACACTGAAGCTTTCTTT,CASSQDVGWDTEAFF
.,TRBJ2-1,TRBV28,.,TGTGCCAGCAGTCTATTACGTGAGCAGTCCTTC,CASSLLREQSF
few,TRBJ2-7,TRBV3-1,TRBD2,TGTGCCAGCAGGGCACTCCCGCGGGAGGAGTACGAGCAGTACTTC,CASRALPREEYEQYF
.,TRBJ2-4,TRBV2,.,TGTGCCAGCAGTGAGGGCATGGACATTCAGTACTTC,CASSEGMDIQYF
many,TRBJ1-1,TRBV5-1,.,TGCGCCAGCGGTAGTCAACAGGGAGTCAGCACTGAAGCTTTCTTT,CASGSQQGVSTEAFF
.,TRBJ1-2,TRBV4-3,.,TGCGCCAGCAGCCAAGATCGATCTTGGTATCACACCTTC,CASSQDRSWYHTF
many,TRBJ1-6,TRBV27,TRBD1,TGTGCCAGCAGCCAAAGAGGACAGGGGGGAATACGATCACCCCTCCACTTT,CASSQRGQGGIRSPLHF
many,TRBJ2-1,TRBV7-6,TRBD2,TGTGCCAGCAGCTTAAGGGGGACTAGCGGGAGCTCCTACAATGAGCAGTTCTTC,CASSLRGTSGSSYNEQFF
.,TRBJ2-5,TRBV24-1,.,TGTGCCACCATTTCATCGACAGGGACTAATCAAGGGACCCAGTACTTC,CATISSTGTNQGTQYF
.,TRBJ1-5,TRBV28,.,TGTGCCAGCACAGGGGTAAATCAGCCCCAGCATTTT,CASTGVNQPQHF
.,TRBJ1-2,TRBV2,.,TGTGCCAGTATTCAGGCCGGGACAAGGCGTCGGGACGCCTCTGGCTACACCTTC,CASIQAGTRRRDASGYTF
many,TRBJ2-1,TRBV6-1,TRBD2,TGTGCCAGCAGTTTCGTAGCGGGAGGAGATGAGCAGTTCTTC,CASSFVAGGDEQFF
.,TRBJ2-7,TRBV7-6,TRBD2,TGTGCCAGCAGCTTAGTCCTAGCGGGGGGTGCTCCCTACGAGCAGTACTTC,CASSLVLAGGAPYEQYF
.,TRBJ2-1,TRBV3-1,TRBD2,TGTGCCAGCAGCCAGACCTTTAGCGGGAGGGGAAGTGCCAATGAGCAGTTCTTC,CASSQTFSGRGSANEQFF
many,TRBJ2-5,TRBV18,.,TGTGCCAGCTCACCACCTGAGGACGTCCAGTACTTC,CASSPPEDVQYF